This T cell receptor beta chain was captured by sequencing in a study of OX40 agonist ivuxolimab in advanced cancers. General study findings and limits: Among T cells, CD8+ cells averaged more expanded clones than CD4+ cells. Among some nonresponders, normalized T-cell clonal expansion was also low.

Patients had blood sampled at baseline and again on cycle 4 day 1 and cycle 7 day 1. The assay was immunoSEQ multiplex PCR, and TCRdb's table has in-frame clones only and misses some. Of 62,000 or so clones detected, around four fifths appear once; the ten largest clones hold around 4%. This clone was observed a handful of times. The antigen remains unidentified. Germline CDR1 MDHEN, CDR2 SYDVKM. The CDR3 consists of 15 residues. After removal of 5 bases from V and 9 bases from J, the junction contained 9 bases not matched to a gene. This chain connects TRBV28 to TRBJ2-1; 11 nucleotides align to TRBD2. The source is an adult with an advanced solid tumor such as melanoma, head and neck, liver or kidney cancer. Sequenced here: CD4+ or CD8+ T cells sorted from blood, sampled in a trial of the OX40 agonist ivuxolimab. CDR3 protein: CASSLYSGRATEQFF. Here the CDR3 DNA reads TGTGCCAGCAGTCTCTATAGCGGGAGGGCCACTGAGCAGTTCTTC.